Sequencing of this T cell receptor (beta chain) was carried out in a study of T cells in Graves' hyperthyroidism and ophthalmopathy. RNA transcripts provided the source from which TCR beta CDR3 regions were amplified. In the first-round RT-PCR of the TCR CDR3, the HTBI primer set was used. MiXCR, applied by TCRdb to the multiplex PCR reads, yields one record per CDR3 protein. The data show 250,000 to 350,000 distinct CDR3 sequences, approximately 20% seen once. General study findings and limits: Blood also carried most thyroid clonotypes expanded above 0.001. Onset of ophthalmopathy came a median roughly 6.4 months after the model predicted it.

This clonotype turned up a few times. Its antigen is undetermined. The ends lost 2 bases at V and 5 bases at J; junction bases unmatched: 12. From germline, CDR1 is SGHRS and CDR2 YFSETQ. The CDR3 is 16 residues long. The chain recombines TRBV5-1 with TRBJ2-7, with 8 bases matching TRBD2. This TCR was recovered from a man aged 25-45 years with Graves' ophthalmopathy. Sequencing input: blood. CDR3 DNA sequence: TGCGCCAGCAGCTTATCCGGACTAGCCGGCTCGAACGAGCAGTACTTC. As protein: CASSLSGLAGSNEQYF.